One and the same sample provided the 18 T cell receptor beta chains below, sequenced in a study of blood T cell repertoires in COVID-19. Some clones are missing from TCRdb's copy, which holds only in-frame ones; the method was immunoSEQ multiplex PCR. The repertoire has about 55,000 clones, 90% of them found once; the top ten carry over 13%. Material for sequencing was peripheral blood. Source of these receptors: a human donor with active COVID-19. The donor label of this sample is uncertain.

J is TRBJ2-3 and V is TRBV6-5; D is unresolved. Deletions cut 10 bases from V and 2 bases from J, with 16 bases between. Germline CDR1 MNHEY, CDR2 SVGAGI. This CDR3 region has 14 residues. Here the CDR3 DNA reads TGTGCCACCCCAAACGAGGCCTTCACAGATACGCAGTATTTT. It is translated as CATPNEAFTDTQYF.

The chain is built from TRBV7-9 and TRBJ2-3; D possibly corresponds to TRBD2 (6 bases). The ends were cut back, 2 bases at V and 2 bases at J, with 23 bases in the middle. CDR1 SEHNR and CDR2 FQNEAQ come from the germline V gene (reference sequence). The CDR3 covers 19 residues. CDR3 sequence (DNA): TGTGCCAGCAGCTTAACCCCGACTTATAGCGGAAAAGACACAGATACGCAGTATTTT. This gives the protein CASSLTPTYSGKDTDTQYF.

This CDR3 reads CASSITAGRRETQYF. In nucleotides, the CDR3 is TGTGCCAGTAGTATAACAGCGGGTAGGAGAGAGACCCAGTACTTC. The chain is built from TRBV19 and TRBJ2-5; perhaps TRBD2 as D (6 bases). The CDR3 has 15 residues. Germline V gene data show CDR1 as LNHDA and CDR2 as SQIVND (reference sequence). V lost 2 bases and J lost 4, with 14 bases in between. Full variable domain (outside the CDR3, taken from reference TRBV19 and TRBJ2-5): DGGITQSPKYLFRKEGQNVTLSCEQNLNHDAMYWYRQDPGQGLRLIYYSQIVNDFQKGDIAEGYSVSREKKESFPLTVTSAQKNPTAFYLCASSITAGRRETQYFGPGTRLLVL.

The chain uses TRBV27 and TRBJ2-2; D is ambiguous. This CDR3 contains 14 residues. CDR1 is MNHEY, CDR2 SMNVEV, per germline (reference sequence). With 3 bases removed from V and 3 bases from J, the gap between germline ends came to 8 bases. The CDR3, as DNA: TGTGCCAGCAGTTTGCGGCGGCACACCGGGGAGCTGTTTTTT. It translates to CASSLRRHTGELFF.

The chain carries TRBV4-1 and TRBJ2-3; a weak D match, TRBD1 (5 bases). The V and J ends lost 5 bases and 2 bases respectively, with 11 bases between them. The CDR3 length is 14 residues. Germline values: CDR1 MGHRA, CDR2 YSYEKL. The CDR3 coding sequence is TGCGCCAGCAGCAAGCAGGGTTACACAGATACGCAGTATTTT. Its translation: CASSKQGYTDTQYF.

This chain joins TRBV3-1 (or the pseudogene TRBV3-2) and TRBJ2-7, with TRBD2 as a possible D gene (5 bases). The germline CDR1 and CDR2 sequences are LGHDT and YNNKEL (reference sequence). Trimming took off 1 base at V and 0 bases at J, with 10 bases between the two ends. This CDR3 has 15 residues. The CDR3: CASSQGVGGSYEQYF. CDR3 nucleotide sequence: TGTGCCAGCAGCCAAGGGGTCGGAGGCTCCTACGAGCAGTACTTC.

The chain combines TRBV5-4 with TRBJ2-7; 7 bases are shared with TRBD1. Trimming cost V 4 bases and J 0 bases; bases outside gene matches: 7. CDR1 is SGHNT, CDR2 YYREEE, per germline (reference sequence). This CDR3 region has 15 residues. The CDR3 DNA follows: TGTGCCAGCAGCCCCCCGGGACAGAGCTCCTACGAGCAGTACTTC. As protein: CASSPPGQSSYEQYF.

The chain uses TRBV7-8 and TRBJ1-2, with D unclear. Trimming took off 3 bases at V and 4 bases at J, with 9 bases between the two ends. There are 13 residues in the CDR3. CDR1 is SGHVS, CDR2 FQNEAQ, per germline. The CDR3 reads CASSFGGFYGYTF. DNA for the CDR3: TGTGCCAGCAGCTTTGGCGGCTTCTATGGCTACACCTTC. Full variable domain (rest looked up from reference TRBV7-8 and TRBJ1-2): GAGVSQSPRYKVAKRGQDVALRCDPISGHVSLFWYQQALGQGPEFLTYFQNEAQLDKSGLPSDRFFAERPEGSVSTLKIQRTQQEDSAVYLCASSFGGFYGYTFGSGTRLTVV.

The genes are TRBV4-2 and TRBJ1-2; D possibly corresponds to TRBD1 (5 bases). The germline V and J ends were trimmed by 10 bases and 0 bases, with 9 bases remaining between them. The CDR3 extends over 12 amino acids. Germline assignment: CDR1 LGHNA and CDR2 YNFKEQ. The CDR3 protein is CAIRGANYGYTF. For the CDR3, the DNA is TGTGCCATTCGGGGGGCTAACTATGGCTACACCTTC.

The J gene is TRBJ2-7, the V gene TRBV5-6, with 12 bases matching TRBD2. V gave up 8 bases and J gave up 1 base; unmatched junction bases: 4. CDR3 length: 14 residues. Per germline, CDR1 SGHDT and CDR2 YYEEEE. CDR3 sequence: CASTLAGGSYEQYF. The CDR3 DNA reads TGTGCCAGTACACTAGCGGGAGGATCCTACGAGCAGTACTTC. Using reference TRBV5-6 and TRBJ2-7 for the parts outside the CDR3, the full variable domain is DAGVTQSPTHLIKTRGQQVTLRCSPKSGHDTVSWYQQALGQGPQFIFQYYEEEERQRGNFPDRFSGHQFPNYSSELNVNALLLGDSALYLCASTLAGGSYEQYFGPGTRLTVT.

CDR3 DNA sequence: TGTGCCAGCAGTCCGGCAGGGGGCCGCTCTGAAGCTTTCTTT. Protein: CASSPAGGRSEAFF. The chain recombines TRBV3-1 (or the pseudogene TRBV3-2) with TRBJ1-1; 8 nucleotides align to TRBD1. This CDR3 contains 14 residues. The V gene's germline CDR1 is LGHDT and CDR2 YNNKEL (reference sequence). The V and J ends lost 6 bases and 6 bases, in that order; junction bases with no gene match: 9.

This clone appeared a single time. An end of the junction differs from the germline gene, which may be a read error. The chain links TRBV5-1 to TRBJ1-1; tentative D call: TRBD1 (6 bases). Per the germline V gene, CDR1 is SGHRS and CDR2 is YFSETQ. This CDR3 is built from 15 residues. The DNA of the CDR3 is TGCGCCAGCAGCTTGACAGGGACCTTGAAGACTGAAGCTTTCTTT. Its translation: CASSLTGTLKTEAFF.

The chain joins TRBV19 to TRBJ1-5; D is unclear. The CDR3 length is 13 residues. The V gene lost 1 base and the J gene lost 7 bases, with 8 bases spanning the gap. The germline CDR1 and CDR2 sequences are LNHDA and SQIVND (reference sequence). CDR3 in DNA: TGTGCCAGTAGTATAGTCGGGAACCAGCCCCAGCATTTT. Its protein is CASSIVGNQPQHF.

V and J are TRBV7-9 and TRBJ1-1; TRBD1 matches 7 bases. The J segment lost 1 base and the V segment lost 1 base, leaving 6 bases of the junction unmatched. Germline lookup yields CDR1 SEHNR and CDR2 FQNEAQ (reference sequence). The CDR3 runs to 16 residues. The CDR3 nucleotides read TGTGCCAGCAGCTTAGAGGGGCAGGGGGGGAACACTGAAGCTTTCTTT. Its translation is CASSLEGQGGNTEAFF.

The V and J genes are TRBV5-1 and TRBJ2-2, with D maybe TRBD1 (6 bases). Germline CDR1 and CDR2: SGHRS and YFSETQ. Trimming shortened V by 4 bases and J by 3 bases, and 13 bases separated the two germline ends. CDR3 size: 15 residues. The CDR3 here is CASSQARTDTGELFF. CDR3 coding DNA: TGCGCCAGCAGCCAGGCCCGGACAGACACCGGGGAGCTGTTTTTT. Full variable domain (outside the CDR3, taken from reference TRBV5-1 and TRBJ2-2): KAGVTQTPRYLIKTRGQQVTLSCSPISGHRSVSWYQQTPGQGLQFLFEYFSETQRNKGNFPGRFSGRQFSNSRSEMNVSTLELGDSALYLCASSQARTDTGELFFGEGSRLTVL.

This chain connects TRBV4-3 to TRBJ1-6; D ambiguous. Trimming stripped 0 bases from V and 0 bases from J, with 6 bases between. This CDR3 comprises 16 residues. From germline, CDR1 is LGHNA and CDR2 YSLEER. In nucleotides, the CDR3 is TGCGCCAGCAGCCAAGACCGTAGCTCCTATAATTCACCCCTCCACTTT. Its protein product is CASSQDRSSYNSPLHF.

The chain is built from TRBV7-9 and TRBJ1-4; a possible D gene is TRBD1 (6 bases). V was clipped by 3 bases and J by 2 bases, with 13 bases between them. This CDR3 contains 16 residues. Germline V lookup: CDR1 SEHNR, CDR2 FQNEAQ (reference sequence). The CDR3: CASSFDGGLTNEKLFF. CDR3 DNA sequence: TGTGCCAGCAGCTTCGACGGGGGGCTCACTAATGAAAAACTGTTTTTT.

The gene calls are TRBV7-9 and TRBJ1-3; TRBD1 matches 11 bases. The CDR3 has 15 residues. CDR1 and CDR2 from the germline V gene are SEHNR and FQNEAQ (reference sequence). V lost 5 bases, J lost 4 bases, and 4 bases stayed unmatched. The CDR3 DNA sequence: TGTGCCAGCAGCCAGGGACAGGGGGAAGGAAACACCATATATTTT. This codes for CASSQGQGEGNTIYF.